A single sample is the source of the 25 T cell receptor beta chains below, sequenced in a study of blood T cell repertoires in COVID-19. Assay used: immunoSEQ multiplex PCR; TCRdb lists only in-frame clones, some missing. The sample lists 150,000 to 200,000 clones, 70% to 90% occurring once. Sequenced: peripheral blood. These receptors were obtained from a human donor in a cohort sampled during active COVID-19.

The chain recombines TRBV10-2 with TRBJ2-7; 7 bases are a match to TRBD1. In germline, CDR1 is WSHSY, CDR2 SAAADI. The CDR3 totals 14 residues. Trimming removed 0 bases from V and 4 bases from J; junction bases left unmatched: 3. The CDR3 region is CASSESPGQYEQYF. The CDR3 bases are TGCGCCAGCAGTGAGTCCCCGGGACAGTACGAGCAGTACTTC.

In this sample, this clone turned up once. The V call is TRBV18, the J call TRBJ1-2; the D is unclear. There are 15 residues in the CDR3. V was trimmed by 3 bases and J by 5 bases, leaving 16 bases between them. CDR1 is KGHSH, CDR2 LQKENI, per germline. The CDR3 region has the DNA TGTGCCAGCTCACCTTTGTCCGACAATGGGTATGGCTACACCTTC. It codes for CASSPLSDNGYGYTF.

This rearrangement joins TRBV18 to TRBJ1-2; D is unresolved. Trimming took 0 bases from V and 8 from J, leaving 19 bases between them. CDR1 KGHSH and CDR2 LQKENI come from the germline V gene. This CDR3 spans 16 amino acids. CDR3 nucleotide sequence: TGTGCCAGCTCACCACCGGGGAGGACGGCGAGGTGGGGCTACACCTTC. Amino acids: CASSPPGRTARWGYTF.

The chain combines TRBV28 with TRBJ2-2; D not resolved. Germline values: CDR1 MDHEN, CDR2 SYDVKM. The CDR3 sequence is 13 residues long. The germline V and J ends were trimmed by 4 bases and 0 bases, with 3 bases remaining between them. In DNA, the CDR3 is TGTGCCAGCAGTTCTCCGAACACCGGGGAGCTGTTTTTT. It yields the protein CASSSPNTGELFF.

The chain couples TRBV2 to TRBJ1-1; 8 positions match TRBD1. CDR3 length: 15 amino acids. Germline trimming cut 7 bases from V and 0 bases from J; bases unmatched to any gene: 7. Germline V gene data show CDR1 as SNHLY and CDR2 as FYNNEI. CDR3 region: CASIGQGIMNTEAFF. Here the CDR3 DNA reads TGTGCCAGCATAGGACAGGGAATAATGAACACTGAAGCTTTCTTT.

The chain has TRBV28 and TRBJ1-5; 8 bases match TRBD1. V gave up 2 bases and J gave up 5 bases; unmatched junction bases: 11. The CDR3 consists of 17 residues. The V gene's germline CDR1 is MDHEN and CDR2 SYDVKM. The CDR3 region is CASSLGSRGPSYQPQHF. The CDR3 nucleotides read TGTGCCAGCAGTTTAGGGTCCAGGGGGCCCAGCTATCAGCCCCAGCATTTT. Drawing the rest from reference TRBV28 and TRBJ1-5, the complete variable domain is DVKVTQSSRYLVKRTGEKVFLECVQDMDHENMFWYRQDPGLGLRLIYFSYDVKMKEKGDIPEGYSVSREKKERFSLILESASTNQTSMYLCASSLGSRGPSYQPQHFGDGTRLSIL.

In the case of this clone: Mismatch with germline at one junction end may stem from a read error. The J gene is TRBJ2-3, the V gene TRBV4-2; a weak D match, TRBD1 (6 bases). Germline CDR1 LGHNA, CDR2 YNFKEQ. The CDR3 contains 14 residues. The CDR3 DNA is TGTGCCAACAGCCAGGGACACAGCACAGATACGCAGTATTTT. Translation gives CANSQGHSTDTQYF.

This clone was picked up one time. One end of the junction varies from germline; a read error may be responsible. The chain carries TRBV5-6 and TRBJ2-1; 8 bases are shared with TRBD2. The CDR3 length is 16 residues. Germline CDR1 is SGHDT and CDR2 is YYEEEE. The chain's CDR3 is CARSLRGAGGRTEQFF. The DNA of the CDR3 is TGTGCCCGCAGCCTGCGGGGGGCGGGGGGCCGGACCGAGCAGTTCTTC.

CDR3 coding DNA: TGTGCCAGCAGCCCCGCCCGGAGCACAGATACGCAGTATTTT. Translated, it gives CASSPARSTDTQYF. The chain joins TRBV11-2 to TRBJ2-3; no reliable D call. CDR1 is SGHAT, CDR2 FQNNGV, per germline. There are 14 residues in the CDR3. Trimming removed 5 bases from V and 0 bases from J, with 9 bases in between.

The chain couples TRBV7-9 to TRBJ2-7; D perhaps matches TRBD1 (6 bases). CDR1 and CDR2 from the germline V gene are SEHNR and FQNEAQ (reference sequence). The CDR3 totals 16 residues. Trimming removed 5 bases from V and 2 bases from J, with 19 bases in between. In DNA form, the CDR3 reads TGTGCCAGCAGCACACCCACGGGCAGGGGCACCTACGAGCAGTACTTC. This translates into CASSTPTGRGTYEQYF. Looking up the rest from reference TRBV7-9 and TRBJ2-7 gives the full variable domain: DTGVSQNPRHKITKRGQNVTFRCDPISEHNRLYWYRQTLGQGPEFLTYFQNEAQLEKSRLLSDRFSAERPKGSFSTLEIQRTEQGDSAMYLCASSTPTGRGTYEQYFGPGTRLTVT.

This chain links TRBV21-1 with TRBJ1-2. TRBV21-1 is a listed pseudogene. The CDR3 contains 11 residues. The CDR3 bases are TGTGCCAGCACCCGAGAGGATGGCTACACCTTC. It encodes CASTREDGYTF.

CDR3 DNA: TGTGCCAGCAGCTTATACAGGGGGCAGGGAGAGACCCAGTACTTC. This sequence encodes CASSLYRGQGETQYF. The chain is built from TRBV7-6 and TRBJ2-5; 9 bases map to TRBD1. Germline loops: CDR1 SGHVS, CDR2 FNYEAQ. With 2 bases clipped from V and 4 bases from J, the junction kept 5 bases outside the gene matches. The CDR3 has 15 amino acids.

This clone was detected once. The V call is TRBV10-1, the J call TRBJ2-3; D is undetermined. V was shortened by 1 base and J by 0 bases, with 11 bases between the two germline ends. This CDR3 region has 16 residues. Germline V gene sequence: CDR1 WNHNN, CDR2 SYGVQD (reference sequence). CDR3 amino acids: CASSEFNAMSTDTQYF. The DNA of the CDR3 is TGCGCCAGCAGTGAGTTCAACGCTATGAGCACAGATACGCAGTATTTT.

This clone was seen only once. The gene calls are TRBV9 and TRBJ2-1; perhaps TRBD1 as D (6 bases). Germline CDR1 SGDLS, CDR2 YYNGEE. With 0 bases removed from V and 6 bases from J, the gap between germline ends came to 10 bases. The length of the CDR3 is 14 residues. For the CDR3, the DNA is TGTGCCAGCAGCGTAGGTCCGACAGGCAATGAGCAGTTCTTC. Translating gives CASSVGPTGNEQFF.

The CDR3 DNA follows: TGTGCCAGCAGTGAACTGGGTCCGAGGAAGCCCCAGCATTTT. This codes for CASSELGPRKPQHF. The V gene is TRBV2, the J gene TRBJ1-5; D unclear. Germline V lookup: CDR1 SNHLY, CDR2 FYNNEI. Trimming cost V 2 bases and J 8 bases, with 13 bases left between them. The CDR3 totals 14 residues.

This chain uses TRBV5-6 with TRBJ2-1; 8 nucleotides match TRBD1. Per germline, CDR1 SGHDT and CDR2 YYEEEE. Trimming removed 5 bases from V and 8 bases from J; junction bases left unmatched: 3. The CDR3 has 12 residues. The CDR3 spells CASSPGGHEQFF. In DNA, the CDR3 is TGTGCCAGCAGTCCAGGGGGCCATGAGCAGTTCTTC.

The chain employs TRBV2 and TRBJ2-7; the match to TRBD1 covers 9 bases. J lost 2 bases, V lost 4 bases, and 12 bases had no gene match. Germline CDR1 SNHLY, CDR2 FYNNEI. CDR3 length: 17 amino acids. The chain's CDR3 is CASSVGAHRGRPYEQYF. In DNA, the CDR3 is TGTGCCAGCAGTGTTGGGGCGCACAGGGGGCGCCCCTACGAGCAGTACTTC.

The genes are TRBV28 and TRBJ1-4; 7 bases are a match to TRBD1. After removal of 5 bases from V and 5 bases from J, the junction contained 11 bases not matched to a gene. The V gene's germline CDR1 is MDHEN and CDR2 SYDVKM. CDR3 size: 16 residues. CDR3: CASSLNSGGGNEKLFF. CDR3 nucleotide sequence: TGTGCCAGCAGTCTAAATTCAGGGGGTGGAAATGAAAAACTGTTTTTT.

V and J are TRBV19 and TRBJ1-5; TRBD1 might be the D (6 bases). The CDR3 is made up of 13 amino acids. The V gene's germline CDR1 is LNHDA and CDR2 SQIVND (reference sequence). Trimming cost V 10 bases and J 4 bases, with 14 bases left between them. The CDR3 loop reads CATPGRGNQPQHF. The CDR3 nucleotides read TGTGCCACCCCGGGGAGGGGGAATCAGCCCCAGCATTTT.

Turning to this clone: Additional DNA sequences in this sample encode the identical CDR3. The chain joins TRBV5-4 to TRBJ2-5; TRBD2 matches at 12 bases. The CDR3 loop spans 15 amino acids. Germline V gene data show CDR1 as SGHNT and CDR2 as YYREEE (reference sequence). V was pared by 2 bases and J by 3 bases, with 2 bases of the junction left unmatched. Here the CDR3 DNA reads TGTGCCAGCAGCTTAAGACTAGCGGGAGAAGAGACCCAGTACTTC. Translated, it gives CASSLRLAGEETQYF.

This chain uses TRBV24-1 with TRBJ2-7; 8 bases map to TRBD1. The germline V gene has CDR1 KGHDR and CDR2 SFDVKD. V was clipped by 9 bases and J by 3 bases; unmatched bases: 15. CDR3 length equals 16 residues. This CDR3 reads CATLAARQGPIYEQYF. CDR3 DNA: TGTGCCACCCTCGCTGCTAGACAGGGGCCGATCTACGAGCAGTACTTC.

The V gene is TRBV3-1 (or the pseudogene TRBV3-2), the J gene TRBJ2-2; 7 bases agree with TRBD2. Trimming took 4 bases from V and 4 from J; bases not matched to a gene: 9. The CDR3 spans 16 residues. Germline CDR1 LGHDT, CDR2 YNNKEL (reference sequence). CDR3 amino acids: CASSLVRAGSTGELFF. DNA for the CDR3: TGTGCCAGCAGCCTTGTTCGAGCGGGGAGCACCGGGGAGCTGTTTTTT.

This chain uses TRBV5-5 with TRBJ1-1; no firm D call. Germline CDR1 and CDR2: SGHKS and YYEKEE (reference sequence). Trimming took 6 bases from V and 4 from J, leaving 16 bases between them. The CDR3 length is 14 residues. CDR3 sequence: CASKGSASSTEAFF. The CDR3 DNA reads as TGTGCCAGCAAAGGGAGTGCCTCCTCCACTGAAGCTTTCTTT.

The chain recombines TRBV7-2 with TRBJ1-1, with a tentative D call TRBD1 (5 bases). Germline V gives CDR1 SGHTA, CDR2 FQGNSA. The CDR3 sequence is 14 residues long. V lost 2 bases to trimming and J lost 6 bases, with 13 bases between them. CDR3 residues: CASSLFQGDPEAFF. CDR3 bases: TGTGCCAGCAGCTTATTCCAGGGTGACCCTGAAGCTTTCTTT.

A remark on this clone: A much larger clone sits a single nucleotide away, making a read error possible. The V call is TRBV2, the J call TRBJ1-2; no reliable D call. This CDR3 region has 12 residues. Trimming took off 6 bases at V and 1 base at J, with 6 bases between the two ends. Germline CDR1 and CDR2: SNHLY and FYNNEI. In DNA, the CDR3 is TGTGCCAGCAGCTCCTATAACTATGGCTACACCTTC. Translated: CASSSYNYGYTF.